Following are 2 T cell receptor beta chains from one sample sequenced in a study of shared clonotypes between healthy human individuals. Assay: immunoSEQ multiplex PCR; the TCRdb copy retains only in-frame clones and omits some. The sample has roughly 700,000 clones; around 67% are singletons. Source material: memory CD4+ T cells sorted from blood. Subset meaning: CD45RA-negative fraction. These receptors were taken from a woman aged 25 to 45 in good health.

The rearrangement uses TRBV6-1 and TRBJ1-3; a weak D match, TRBD1 (5 bases). V dropped 2 bases and J dropped 3 bases, with 14 bases sitting between them. This CDR3 spans 16 amino acids. Looked up from germline, CDR1 is MNHNS and CDR2 is SASEGT. Written as DNA, the CDR3 is TGTGCCAGCAGTGAAATAGGGACCGCGTATGGAAACACCATATATTTT. Protein sequence: CASSEIGTAYGNTIYF.

The chain links TRBV4-1 to TRBJ1-2, with D hard to call. V gave up 4 bases and J gave up 1 base, with 7 bases separating them. There are 13 residues in the CDR3. Germline CDR1 is MGHRA and CDR2 is YSYEKL. For the CDR3, the DNA is TGCGCCAGCAGCCGGACGGATAACTATGGCTACACCTTC. Its translation is CASSRTDNYGYTF.